A selection of T cell receptor beta chains follows, all from one sample in a study of blood T cell repertoires in COVID-19. Data came from immunoSEQ multiplex PCR; TCRdb stores just in-frame clones and leaves some out. The table lists more than 200,000 clones, almost 90% of them singletons, with less than 3% in the top ten. The sample consisted of peripheral blood. All receptors derive from a woman aged 55-75 years with acute or convalescent COVID-19. Each CDR3 is given with its conserved first and last residue. The D gene is left open where the match is weak. Size tells how often a clone was seen (once, few, many) or the class of an expanded clone, and some rows leave it out.

v_call	d_call	clone_size	j_call	cdr3_aa	cdr3_nt
TRBV18	-	-	TRBJ1-1	CASSPRPADMNTEAFF	TGTGCCAGCTCACCACGGCCGGCTGACATGAACACTGAAGCTTTCTTT
TRBV5-8	TRBD2	-	TRBJ2-1	CASSREVIYNEQFF	TGTGCCAGCAGCCGGGAGGTGATCTACAATGAGCAGTTCTTC
TRBV27	TRBD2	once	TRBJ2-1	CASSFWLGGRADYNEQFF	TGTGCCAGCAGTTTTTGGTTGGGCGGGAGGGCCGACTACAATGAGCAGTTCTTC
TRBV20-1	-	-	TRBJ1-2	CSRGMNYGYTF	TGCAGCAGAGGAATGAACTATGGCTACACCTTC
TRBV7-9	-	-	TRBJ1-6	CASSSLLGSPLHF	TGTGCCAGTAGCTCCCTCCTGGGCTCACCCCTCCACTTT
TRBV10-1	TRBD2	-	TRBJ2-1	CASSSGGSYNEQFF	TGCGCCAGCTCTAGCGGCGGTTCCTACAATGAGCAGTTCTTC
TRBV7-8	-	once	TRBJ1-1	CASSLSIWAFF	TGTGCCAGCAGCCTTAGTATCTGGGCTTTCTTT
TRBV29-1	-	-	TRBJ1-1	CSVAPGLKNTEAFF	TGCAGCGTTGCCCCAGGACTGAAGAACACTGAAGCTTTCTTT
TRBV18	TRBD1	-	TRBJ1-1	CASSPSGGGDTEAFF	TGTGCCAGCTCACCAAGTGGAGGGGGCGACACTGAAGCTTTCTTT
TRBV5-4	-	-	TRBJ2-3	CASSLVRGGDTQYF	TGTGCCAGCAGCTTGGTTAGGGGCGGTGATACGCAGTATTTT
TRBV30	-	-	TRBJ2-7	CAWSVNEGYEQYF	TGTGCCTGGAGTGTAAATGAGGGCTACGAGCAGTACTTC
TRBV5-1	-	-	TRBJ2-5	CASSLGRGYQETQYF	TGCGCCAGCAGCTTGGGTCGGGGGTACCAAGAGACCCAGTACTTC
TRBV27	-	-	TRBJ1-5	CASRGHSNQPQHF	TGTGCCAGCAGGGGACATAGCAATCAGCCCCAGCATTTT
TRBV21-1	-	many	TRBJ2-3	CASSKARGSGGTDTQYF	TGTGCCAGCAGCAAAGCAAGGGGTAGCGGTGGCACAGATACGCAGTATTTT
TRBV5-1	TRBD1	-	TRBJ2-3	CASSPRTGLPTDTQYF	TGCGCCAGCAGCCCCCGGACAGGGCTCCCCACAGATACGCAGTATTTT
TRBV19	-	-	TRBJ2-3	CASSPRIGGINTDTQYF	TGTGCCAGTAGTCCCCGCATCGGCGGGATAAACACAGATACGCAGTATTTT
TRBV20-1	TRBD1	-	TRBJ2-1	CSAGTGGEQFF	TGCAGTGCTGGTACAGGGGGTGAGCAGTTCTTC
TRBV2	TRBD2	-	TRBJ2-1	CASRTGGAYNEQFF	TGTGCCAGCAGAACGGGGGGGGCCTACAATGAGCAGTTCTTC
TRBV6-5	-	few	TRBJ1-6	CASSKQGFVSPLHF	TGTGCCAGCAGTAAACAGGGTTTCGTTTCACCCCTCCACTTT
TRBV27	TRBD2	-	TRBJ2-1	CASSFRLAGRSSYNEQFF	TGTGCCAGCAGTTTTAGACTAGCGGGGAGGAGCTCCTACAATGAGCAGTTCTTC
TRBV6-2/TRBV6-3	TRBD1	once	TRBJ2-7	CASSGQGPEQYF	TGTGCCAGCAGTGGACAGGGACCCGAGCAGTACTTC
TRBV7-9	-	-	TRBJ2-7	CASSLLGGRSSYEQYF	TGTGCCAGCAGCTTGCTTGGGGGCAGGAGCTCCTACGAGCAGTACTTC
TRBV6-6	TRBD1	-	TRBJ1-5	CASRTTGTGGQPQHF	TGTGCCAGCAGGACAACCGGGACAGGGGGTCAGCCCCAGCATTTT
TRBV19	-	-	TRBJ2-1	CASSIPSRGNEQFF	TGTGCCAGTAGTATACCCAGTAGGGGCAATGAGCAGTTCTTC
TRBV27	-	-	TRBJ1-5	CANPDSPNQPQHF	TGTGCCAACCCGGACAGCCCTAATCAGCCCCAGCATTTT
TRBV6-5	TRBD1	-	TRBJ2-7	CASSYQRTGRSEQYF	TGTGCCAGCAGTTACCAACGGACAGGGCGGTCCGAGCAGTACTTC
TRBV10-3	TRBD2	-	TRBJ2-7	CAISDGPSGSYEQYF	TGTGCCATCAGTGACGGTCCTAGCGGGAGTTACGAGCAGTACTTC
TRBV9	-	-	TRBJ2-3	CASSLSRTDTQYF	TGTGCCAGCAGCTTATCTCGCACAGATACGCAGTATTTT
TRBV3-1/TRBV3-2	-	-	TRBJ1-1	CASRGGAEAFF	TGTGCCAGCAGGGGGGGGGCCGAAGCTTTCTTT
TRBV6-6	TRBD1	-	TRBJ1-2	CASSLGQGADSYGYTF	TGTGCCAGCAGCCTGGGACAGGGGGCAGATAGCTATGGCTACACCTTC
TRBV3-1/TRBV3-2	TRBD2	-	TRBJ2-7	CASSQVSGTPSYEQYF	TGTGCCAGCAGCCAAGTGAGCGGGACTCCCTCCTACGAGCAGTACTTC
TRBV9	-	once	TRBJ2-1	CASSVDSGPYNEQFF	TGTGCCAGCAGCGTAGATAGCGGACCCTACAATGAGCAGTTCTTC
TRBV5-1	TRBD2	-	TRBJ2-7	CASRLLAGGLYEQYF	TGCGCCAGCAGACTTCTAGCGGGGGGTCTCTACGAGCAGTACTTC
TRBV5-4	-	-	TRBJ2-1	CASSLASASEQFF	TGTGCCAGCAGCTTGGCTAGCGCTAGTGAGCAGTTCTTC
TRBV19	-	-	TRBJ1-4	CASSMRQGITNEKLFF	TGTGCCAGTAGTATGCGGCAGGGGATAACTAATGAAAAACTGTTTTTT
TRBV19	-	-	TRBJ2-1	CASSIGYNEQFF	TGTGCCAGTAGTATCGGGTACAATGAGCAGTTCTTC
TRBV7-2	TRBD1	-	TRBJ2-5	CASSPRQGRETQYF	TGTGCCAGCAGCCCAAGACAGGGTCGAGAGACCCAGTACTTC
TRBV25-1	TRBD1	few	TRBJ1-6	CASSRTGQNSPLHF	TGTGCCAGCAGCCGGACAGGGCAAAATTCACCCCTCCACTTT
TRBV9	-	-	TRBJ2-3	CASSVKVVPGTDTQYF	TGTGCCAGCAGCGTAAAAGTGGTCCCGGGCACAGATACGCAGTATTTT
TRBV3-1/TRBV3-2	TRBD2	-	TRBJ2-7	CASSQGAGGDEQYF	TGTGCCAGCAGCCAAGGAGCGGGAGGGGACGAGCAGTACTTC